This TCR beta chain stems from a study of response to subunit inactivated influenza vaccine. One entry per CDR3 protein, called by TCRdb with MiXCR from the RT-PCR reads. The sample lists roughly 500,000 distinct CDR3 sequences, under 25% seen once, with 2.5% to 3.5% in the top ten. The CDR3 contains 16 residues. Germline loops: CDR1 LGHDT, CDR2 YNNKEL (reference sequence). Unmatched junction bases numbered 5, after V lost 5 bases and J lost 4 bases. These records were also assigned to another study, of T cells expressing NK-cell markers. That study reports: Synthesis of TCR beta cDNA relied on 5'RACE template switching carrying UMIs.

The sequence was obtained from a man aged 50-60 years who received an inactivated influenza vaccine. Sequencing used CD4+ T cells sorted from PBMCs, obtained 11 to 12 days after vaccination. The V call is TRBV3-1, the J call TRBJ2-3; 14 nucleotides align to TRBD2. The CDR3 DNA is TGTGCCAGCAGCGAGACTAGCGGGAGGGTAGCAGATACGCAGTATTTT. Encoded protein: CASSETSGRVADTQYF.